What follows are 4 T cell receptor beta chains derived from one specimen sequenced in a study of long-term antiretroviral therapy in people with HIV. Researchers ran immunoSEQ v3.0 at survey level. Sequencing was performed with immunoSEQ multiplex PCR; in TCRdb, only in-frame clones are kept and a portion is missing. The table includes under 45,000 clones, about 94% detected once. This sample comprised unsorted PBMCs, obtained approximately 9.1 years after starting antiretroviral therapy. These receptors were taken from a man younger than 40 with HIV.

The V gene is TRBV2, the J gene TRBJ1-6; 11 bases agree with TRBD1. This CDR3 has 15 amino acids. With 8 bases clipped from V and 7 bases from J, the junction kept 7 bases outside the gene matches. CDR1 and CDR2 from the germline V gene are SNHLY and FYNNEI. CDR3 sequence (DNA): TGTGCCAGCGCCGGGACAGGGGGGGAGAATTCACCCCTCCACTTT. This gives the protein CASAGTGGENSPLHF.

The chain couples TRBV5-1 to TRBJ2-2; D ambiguous. Germline lookup yields CDR1 SGHRS and CDR2 YFSETQ. CDR3 size: 12 residues. V lost 7 bases and J lost 2, with 6 bases in between. The CDR3 reads CASRLNTGELFF. For the CDR3, the DNA is TGCGCCAGCCGTCTTAACACCGGGGAGCTGTTTTTT.

The chain employs TRBV15 and TRBJ1-2; no clear D. Germline V gene data show CDR1 as LNHNV and CDR2 as YYDKDF (reference sequence). The CDR3 is made up of 16 amino acids. V lost 4 bases, J lost 1 base, and 16 bases lay in between. The CDR3 loop is CATSTGGGTRNYGYTF. The CDR3 DNA sequence: TGTGCCACCAGCACCGGTGGCGGCACCCGTAACTATGGCTACACCTTC.

This clone was observed a single time. The chain recombines TRBV4-1 with TRBJ2-5; D is unresolved. CDR1 and CDR2 from the germline V gene are MGHRA and YSYEKL. The V end lost 1 base, the J end lost 3 bases, and 9 bases lay between the germline ends. The CDR3 covers 14 residues. The CDR3 spells CASSQVTAEETQYF. In nucleotides, the CDR3 is TGCGCCAGCAGCCAAGTTACGGCAGAAGAGACCCAGTACTTC.